In its sample, the clone carrying this TCR beta chain was seen once. Its antigen is unidentified. The sample comes from a study of shared clonotypes between healthy human individuals. A deep-level run was used for the assay. Clones were read by immunoSEQ multiplex PCR, and TCRdb kept only the in-frame ones, dropping some. The table has about 520,000 clones, over 70% seen once. Germline V gene sequence: CDR1 LGHNA, CDR2 YNFKEQ. V was pared by 0 bases and J by 6 bases, with 11 bases of the junction left unmatched. The CDR3 has 18 amino acids. Study-level points and caveats: The sampled material consisted only of blood, and tissue repertoires are likely to differ. Limited genetic and exposure-history diversity came from having few donors.

The TCR was taken from a woman aged 40 to 50 in good health. Some clones in this sample may be carry-over from other donors' samples. The sequencing input was PBMCs. V gene TRBV4-2 combines with J gene TRBJ2-2; TRBD2 aligns across 9 bases. The CDR3 DNA is TGTGCCAGCAGCCAAGATGGGGTAGCGGGAGAGTTTTCCGGGGAGCTGTTTTTT. Protein sequence: CASSQDGVAGEFSGELFF.